Below, one T cell receptor beta chain is given with its context. What this receptor recognizes is not known. Base quality data are lacking; no much larger clone is found one base away. This entry belongs to a study of cytomegalovirus exposure and HLA in healthy donors (dated by TCRdb to about 2017). Regarding the complete study: According to an earlier analysis of 550 to 750 of the donors, 150 million to 200 million T cells yielded roughly 110 million unique TCR beta sequences and 276 Gb of sequence data. In a later analysis, previously published TCR beta repertoires from 666 donors were re-analyzed and high-resolution HLA genotyping was added so that TCR occurrence patterns could be studied. In a later genetic analysis, genome-wide SNP genotypes for 398 of the 666 donors were used, and that subset was treated as a discovery cohort. Among under 450 genotyped donors of the cohort, an average of around 240,000 unique TCR beta nucleotide sequences were sequenced per donor, roughly 20% of them non-productive. Rather than drawing on any new phenotypic data, the later analysis identified candidate immune exposures from TCR beta sequences and the way those sequences occurred across donors. Besides the first cohort of approximately 710 subjects, a separate validation cohort made up of roughly 120 different subjects was used. About 5 DR-DQ haplotypes were handled as single units for association and clustering, since linkage in the cohort was strong. High-throughput TCR immunosequencing, statistical association of individual TCRs with disease status, and machine learning were combined to predict cytomegalovirus infection status. Alongside the repertoire data, information on donor age, sex, ethnicity and CMV serostatus was compiled. Every repertoire in the discovery cohort had been generated on one and the same sequencing platform. The study used immunosequencing to profile the T cell repertoires of several hundred subjects and linked those repertoires to cytomegalovirus serostatus. An earlier analysis of fewer than 700 of the donors applied high-throughput TCR beta sequencing to assess whether each TCR beta V gene segment acted as functional or pseudogenic. The study aimed to test whether signatures of past pathogen exposure could be identified by cataloging public T cell receptors. Of the 398 genotyped donors, roughly 85% fell in the genetic ancestry cluster associated with self-reported Caucasian donors. The number of typed donors differed by locus: roughly 620-640 for A, B, C, DRB1 and DQB1; some 500 for DQA1; approximately 610 for DPA1; and roughly 450 for DPB1. Both class I and class II loci were covered by HLA typing, at four-digit resolution. An early release covering over 500 HLA-typed donors comprised about 310 gigabases of sequencing data and some 79 million unique TCR sequences. What the study reported, not specific to this receptor: Most TCR sequences were seen in very few donors, while some public TCRs were found in many individuals. A later analysis associated 16,951 TCR beta sequences with specific HLA alleles at a false discovery rate of 0.05. Because HLA typing was missing for some donors at each locus, association tests included only the typed subset. The study gave a list of some 150 TCR beta chains associated with cytomegalovirus. Correlated functional status among segregating V segments might reflect linkage disequilibrium, but an unknown experimental factor could not be ruled out. A cluster of highly shared sequence variants was judged likely to represent a technical artifact of the sequencing pipeline. When HLA alleles, especially DR and DQ, strongly co-occurred, attributing TCR associations to individual alleles was difficult. For the cohort, immune exposure information was limited to CMV serostatus. A later genetic analysis associated a missense DCLRE1C variant with V-gene and J-gene trimming of TCR beta chains, and an independent cohort replicated the association. According to a later analysis, TCR association rates differed among HLA loci, with DRB1 alleles showing the most associated TCRs and HLA-C alleles showing the fewest. A later analysis found that HLA-associated TCR beta chains were more clonally expanded and had lower generation probabilities than equally common non-associated chains. Because counts were too low, more than 15 rarely observed V segments, including chromosome 9 orphons, were left out of the earlier analysis of about 500 of the donors. Most CMV-associated TCR beta chains appeared to be HLA-restricted in a later analysis, and the HLA associations seemed to be driven largely by CMV exposure. Roughly uniform sequencing depth across donors was assumed in presence/absence analyses, although this assumption may not hold. The classifier was reported to diagnose cytomegalovirus status with high specificity and sensitivity in both the original and validation cohorts. Several of the top co-occurrence clusters appeared to be linked to parvovirus B19, influenza, CMV and Epstein-Barr virus, according to a later analysis. This cohort had only TCR beta chains sequenced, and the lack of alpha or paired-chain data limited which features could be detected. A later genetic analysis reported fewer N-insertions in productive TCRs among donors in an Asian-associated ancestry cluster than the 666-donor mean. In an earlier analysis of 587 of the donors, most TCR beta V segments were observed in productive rearrangements about 90% or about 30% of the time, broadly matching IMGT annotations. The authors suggested that the approach could potentially be generalized to other disease states and immunological phenotypes. In vitro tests confirmed that a few of the cytomegalovirus-associated TCR beta chains recognize cytomegalovirus antigens. A further reported finding was that TCR beta sequences accurately predicted the HLA-A and HLA-B alleles for most subjects in the first cohort.

The cohort comprised 666 healthy bone marrow donors. At the time of sampling, every cohort member was nominally healthy, though immune exposures that went unrecorded were likely present. The donor was CMV seropositive and was included in the group of 250 to 350 seropositive cohort members. Each donor provided a peripheral blood sample, and peripheral blood mononuclear cells were used for TCR beta sequencing. Genomic DNA extraction from the blood cell samples was performed with the Qiagen DNeasy Blood Extraction Kit. Library prep was done by the immunoSEQ multiplex PCR assay. For the multiplex PCR, a mixture combining 60 forward primers for TCR Vbeta segments and 13 reverse primers for TCR Jbeta segments was used. The CDR3 region of rearranged TCR beta genes was amplified from genomic DNA with a multiplex PCR assay. Amplified TCR beta libraries were sequenced as 87-base-pair reads on the Illumina HiSeq System. The published analysis was carried out like this. Across the 600 to 700 repertoires, a later analysis counted roughly 77 million unique TCR beta chains, roughly 11 million of which were shared by at least two donors. Raw reads were error-corrected and collapsed into unique sequences with a nearest-neighbor algorithm that merged closely related sequences to remove PCR and sequencing errors. To assign V, D and J gene segments, CDR3 sequences were aligned to IMGT reference sequences. For a sequence to be retained, at least a six-nucleotide match to both a V gene segment and a J gene segment was required. Rearrangements were called productive when the CDR3 lacked stop codons and stayed in frame with V and J; all others were non-productive. CDR3 was defined by IMGT convention, running from the second conserved V-encoded cysteine to the conserved J-encoded phenylalanine. The earlier analysis of about 640 of the donors excluded any sequence lacking an unambiguous match to a single V gene segment. An earlier analysis of some 610 of the donors called V segments functional above 56.7% productive rearrangements and segregating when the between-donor standard deviation exceeded 5%. A statistical classification framework was developed to diagnose cytomegalovirus status using the catalog of TCR beta chain sequences. In a later analysis, TCR nucleotide sequences were compared against IMGT/GENE-DB human TR gene sequences so that V and J genes could be assigned. In a later analysis, CDR3 sequences and most-parsimonious VDJ recombination scenarios were assigned using the TCRdist pipeline. In a later analysis, each TCR beta chain was defined by its CDR3 amino acid sequence together with its V-gene family, and reads lacking a unique V-gene family were excluded. In a later analysis, fewer than 650 highly shared, low-generation-probability nucleotide sequences were removed to address suspected cross-contamination and a sequencing artifact. For each public chain, a later analysis derived a clonal expansion index from normalized ranks of inferred template counts within each repertoire. Generation probabilities in a later analysis came from a VDJ recombination model fitted to out-of-frame rearrangements, and those results were checked against IGoR. In a later analysis, hypergeometric tests were used to score TCR-TCR, TCR-HLA and TCR-CMV co-occurrence, with a repertoire-size bias correction applied to TCR pairs. To estimate false discovery rates, a later analysis permuted the HLA or CMV assignments 20 times. In a later analysis, co-occurring TCRs were grouped using DBSCAN, with TCRdist sequence similarity added in when clustering inside HLA-allele-positive subsets. Co-occurrence clustering excluded repertoires with fewer than 30,000 or more than 120,000 public chains, plus five with anomalous nucleotide sharing. TCRdb stores this immuneACCESS table with in-frame sequences only. Part of the clones is absent; in the studies checked, under half of the shortfall reflects unresolved V genes, and no reason is known for the rest. V and J calls and clone size come straight from that table; D and trimming were deduced from the DNA. The sample has some 150,000 clones on record, 64% of them singletons. Clones ranked in the top ten supply 3% of the sample.

The sequenced sample was PBMCs. The clonotype originates from a young woman in good health and CMV-seropositive.

The DNA sequence reads TGCAGTGCTCAAATCTCCGAGGCCCAGCATTTT. Translated, this is CSAQISEAQHF. The chain couples TRBV20-1 to TRBJ1-5; the D gene is not confidently resolved. The germline V gene (reference sequence) yields DFQATT for CDR1 and SNEGSKA for CDR2. Trimming at the junction amounts to 5 bases on V and 11 bases on J, and the germline ends lie 13 bases apart. The CDR3 measures 11 amino acids from cysteine to phenylalanine. Of all the DNA, just the CDR3 is kept, 33 bases in frame from base 1.